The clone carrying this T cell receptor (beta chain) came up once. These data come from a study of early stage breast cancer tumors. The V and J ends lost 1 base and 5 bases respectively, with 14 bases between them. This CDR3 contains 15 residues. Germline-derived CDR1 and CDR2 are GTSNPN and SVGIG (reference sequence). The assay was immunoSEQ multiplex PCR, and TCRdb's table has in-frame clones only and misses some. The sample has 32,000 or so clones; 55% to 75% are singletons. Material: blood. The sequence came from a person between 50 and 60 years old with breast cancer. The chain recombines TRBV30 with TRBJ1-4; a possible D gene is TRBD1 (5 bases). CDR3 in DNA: TGTGCCTGGAGTGACGGGGACTTCGGCAATGAAAAACTGTTTTTT. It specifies CAWSDGDFGNEKLFF.